The clone carrying this T cell receptor (beta chain) has just a few counts. Antigen specificity is unknown. The entry originates in a study of T-cell memory formation after mild COVID-19. Study information: TCR clusters were mostly confined to one donor each. Broader study findings: CD8+ contracting clones occupied EMRA, while CD4+ ones occupied mainly CM and EM.

Barcoded TCR alpha and TCR beta cDNA libraries with UMIs came from 5'RACE using constant-segment primers. Using its own MiXCR run on the 5' RACE reads, TCRdb lists one record per CDR3 protein. Here the sample spans just over 400,000 distinct CDR3 sequences, less than 25% being singletons. The CDR3 length is 12 residues. Germline loops: CDR1 SGHVS, CDR2 FNYEAQ. V was shortened by 4 bases and J by 3 bases, with 7 bases between the two germline ends. The chain employs TRBV7-6 and TRBJ2-7; no definite D call. The clonotype comes from an adult woman who had mild COVID-19 (a few samples of this study predate the infection). Cell type and time point are not known. Sequenced sample: PBMCs or a T cell subset sorted from them (not recorded which). The CDR3 DNA is TGTGCCAGCAGCTCAACCGACTACGAGCAGTACTTC. Its protein product is CASSSTDYEQYF.